Below, one T cell receptor (beta chain) is given with its context. These data originate in a study of T-cell memory formation after mild COVID-19. Trimming removed 0 bases at V and 0 bases at J, with 11 bases between. Germline V gene lookup returns CDR1 SGHRS and CDR2 YFSETQ. The length of the CDR3 is 16 residues. TCRdb processed the 5' RACE reads anew with MiXCR; each CDR3 protein has one entry. The sample shows about 350,000 distinct CDR3 sequences, roughly 15% of them seen only once. The rearrangement uses TRBV5-1 and TRBJ2-3; possible D gene TRBD1, 7 bases. The sequenced sample consisted of PBMCs or a T cell subset sorted from them (not recorded which). The origin of this receptor is a man between 18 and 35 years old who had mild COVID-19 (a few samples of this study predate the infection). Cell type and time point are not known. The CDR3 bases are TGCGCCAGCAGCTTGGGGAGGGACAGTAGCACAGATACGCAGTATTTT. Its translation is CASSLGRDSSTDTQYF.